This TCR beta chain was observed in a study of identical twins. This clonotype was seen a few times. A single record per CDR3 protein comes from TCRdb applying MiXCR to the 5' RACE reads. This table holds about 240,000 distinct CDR3 sequences, over 9.5% found once. With 3 bases removed from V and 3 bases from J, the gap between germline ends came to 11 bases. The CDR3 extends over 13 amino acids. CDR1 is DFQATT and CDR2 is SNEGSKA in the germline V gene (reference sequence). This chain uses TRBV20-1 with TRBJ1-2; no firm D call. Sequencing was done on a sample of memory T cells sorted from blood. This TCR was recovered from a man aged 50 to 59 in good health. The CDR3 nucleotides are TGCAGTGCTAGTTGGCCGGATCACTATGGCTACACCTTC. Its protein is CSASWPDHYGYTF.